This TCR beta chain was profiled in a study of blood T cell repertoires in COVID-19. Overall study: The origin of the acute and convalescent COVID-19 samples was the United States, Italy and Spain. In each case, the material was cDNA or gDNA derived from T cells, B-cell-depleted T cells, or PBMCs.

Authors' methods: Estimated nucleated cell counts came from reference gene primer amplification. The data were produced by immunoSEQ multiplex PCR, yet TCRdb's version contains in-frame clones alone and is incomplete. The V and J calls and clone size are taken from that table; D and trimming were inferred from the DNA. The data show about 74,000 clones, 70% to 90% seen once. CDR1 KGHDR and CDR2 SFDVKD come from the germline V gene. The CDR3 is 15 residues long. V lost 2 bases to trimming and J lost 5 bases, with 11 bases between them. This clone was seen just once. This chain joins TRBV24-1 and TRBJ2-2; tentatively, D is TRBD1 (6 bases). What was sequenced was peripheral blood. The sequence came from a man in his 70s with active or convalescent COVID-19. The CDR3 region is CATSDSGTSTGELFF. The CDR3 DNA sequence: TGTGCCACCAGTGATTCAGGGACATCGACCGGGGAGCTGTTTTTT.